What follows are 26 T cell receptor beta chains derived from one specimen sequenced in a study of T cell responses to AZD1222 COVID-19 vaccine. Assay: immunoSEQ multiplex PCR; the TCRdb copy retains only in-frame clones and omits some. In the table there are more than 100,000 clones, around 91% of which are singletons. The starting material was peripheral blood, obtained on day 0 of AZD1222 vaccination. Source of these receptors: an adult in good health.

The V call is TRBV6-5, the J call TRBJ1-3; 7 positions agree with TRBD1. V shed 5 bases and J 0 bases; nucleotides not matched to a gene: 4. CDR1 is MNHEY, CDR2 SVGAGI, per germline. The CDR3 has 15 amino acids. CDR3 bases: TGTGCCAGCAGTCCCGACAGGGCCTCTGGAAACACCATATATTTT. As protein: CASSPDRASGNTIYF.

The rearrangement links TRBV24-1 to TRBJ2-5; the D is unclear. The CDR3 has 16 residues. Germline CDR1 reads KGHDR; CDR2 reads SFDVKD. Trimming left V 3 bases short and J 2 bases short, with 15 bases between. CDR3 sequence: CATSDSVTRKQETQYF. The CDR3 nucleotides are TGTGCCACCAGTGATAGCGTGACAAGAAAACAAGAGACCCAGTACTTC.

This clone was found once. The chain joins TRBV18 to TRBJ1-2; tentative D call: TRBD1 (5 bases). Trimming stripped 2 bases from V and 0 bases from J, with 10 bases between. This CDR3 has 15 residues. The germline CDR1 and CDR2 sequences are KGHSH and LQKENI. CDR3 in amino acids: CASSPVDTANYGYTF. CDR3 nucleotides: TGTGCCAGCTCACCAGTGGACACCGCTAACTATGGCTACACCTTC.

This clone was detected only once. V gene TRBV28 combines with J gene TRBJ1-2; 8 nucleotides align to TRBD1. CDR3 size: 16 residues. Germline CDR1 and CDR2: MDHEN and SYDVKM. J lost 7 bases, V lost 5 bases, and 15 bases had no gene match. The DNA of the CDR3 is TGTGCCAGCAGTCACCCCGGGACAGGAGAGGCTAGTGGCTACACCTTC. Translating gives CASSHPGTGEASGYTF.

The rearrangement links TRBV6-5 to TRBJ2-7; 13 bases align to TRBD2. Trimming removed 8 bases from V and 6 bases from J; junction bases left unmatched: 10. There are 15 residues in the CDR3. Germline lookup yields CDR1 MNHEY and CDR2 SVGAGI. The CDR3 DNA sequence: TGTGCCAGCGGGACTAGCGGGATGAGGATACGCGAGCAGTACTTC. Protein sequence: CASGTSGMRIREQYF.

This clone appeared once. The CDR3 loop is CASTPGQGYPYEQYF. The CDR3, as DNA: TGTGCCAGTACTCCGGGACAGGGATATCCCTACGAGCAGTACTTC. This rearrangement joins TRBV25-1 to TRBJ2-7; 9 bases agree with TRBD1. The germline V gene has CDR1 MGHDK and CDR2 SYGVNS. V gave up 9 bases and J gave up 2 bases; unmatched junction bases: 11. The CDR3 sequence is 15 residues long.

This clone was observed a handful of times. The genes are TRBV6-2 or TRBV6-3 and TRBJ2-2, with 7 bases matching TRBD2. CDR1 is MNHEY and CDR2 is SVGEGT in the germline V gene. V shed 0 bases and J 3 bases; nucleotides not matched to a gene: 1. The CDR3 runs to 15 residues. This CDR3 reads CASSYSGGDTGELFF. The CDR3 region has the DNA TGTGCCAGCAGTTACTCGGGGGGGGACACCGGGGAGCTGTTTTTT.

V and J are TRBV7-8 and TRBJ2-3, with TRBD2 identical over 7 bases. The germline gives CDR1 SGHVS, CDR2 FQNEAQ. CDR3 length: 16 amino acids. Losses at the gene ends were 4 bases for V and 4 bases for J; bases not matched to a gene: 11. Written as DNA, the CDR3 is TGTGCCAGCAGCTACGGGGACTACGACCCGTCAGATACGCAGTATTTT. Protein sequence: CASSYGDYDPSDTQYF.

The CDR3 DNA follows: TGTGCCAGTAGTATAACAGGGGCTGGCACCGGGGAGCTGTTTTTT. Encoded protein: CASSITGAGTGELFF. J is TRBJ2-2 and V is TRBV19, with TRBD1 matching over 7 bases. The germline gives CDR1 LNHDA, CDR2 SQIVND (reference sequence). The J segment lost 4 bases and the V segment lost 2 bases, leaving 4 bases of the junction unmatched. The CDR3 has 15 residues.

This chain joins TRBV10-1 and TRBJ2-1; D not certain. V gave up 0 bases and J gave up 11 bases, with 11 bases separating them. CDR3 length equals 13 residues. Germline CDR1 WNHNN, CDR2 SYGVQD (reference sequence). CDR3 DNA sequence: TGCGCCAGCAGTGAGTCAACAGACCGACAGCAGTTCTTC. Translating gives CASSESTDRQQFF.

In DNA form, the CDR3 reads TGTGCCAGCAGTGGAGGTGGGACAGGGCGAAACGAGCAGTACTTC. Protein product: CASSGGGTGRNEQYF. The rearrangement uses TRBV2 and TRBJ2-7; TRBD1 matches at 9 bases. Germline V gives CDR1 SNHLY, CDR2 FYNNEI. This CDR3 spans 15 amino acids. J lost 5 bases, V lost 4 bases, and 9 bases had no gene match.

Here the CDR3 DNA reads TGTGCCACCTCCCTTTACGGGAGTGGGGATACGCAGTATTTT. It translates to CATSLYGSGDTQYF. V usage is TRBV24-1 and J usage is TRBJ2-3, with a possible D match to TRBD2 (6 bases). The CDR3 is made up of 14 amino acids. The V and J ends lost 9 bases and 6 bases respectively, with 18 bases between them. Germline V gene data show CDR1 as KGHDR and CDR2 as SFDVKD.

Only one count was recorded for this clone. V gene TRBV10-3 combines with J gene TRBJ2-7; no clear D. Germline values: CDR1 ENHRY, CDR2 SYGVKD. This CDR3 contains 12 residues. With 8 bases removed from V and 0 bases from J, the gap between germline ends came to 8 bases. The CDR3 region is CAISAFSYEQYF. As DNA, the CDR3 is TGTGCCATCTCAGCATTCTCCTACGAGCAGTACTTC.

The rearrangement uses TRBV5-1 and TRBJ2-7, with 9 bases that match TRBD1. The CDR3 extends over 15 amino acids. Trimming at V came to 5 bases and at J to 7 bases, leaving 13 bases not matched to a gene. CDR1 and CDR2 from the germline V gene are SGHRS and YFSETQ. CDR3 region: CASRDSGTGWIEQYF. CDR3 bases: TGCGCCAGCAGAGATTCTGGGACAGGGTGGATAGAGCAGTACTTC.

The chain couples TRBV19 to TRBJ2-1; D might be TRBD2 (6 bases). Germline CDR1 reads LNHDA; CDR2 reads SQIVND (reference sequence). The CDR3 contains 15 residues. V was cut by 6 bases and J by 6 bases, with 18 bases left in between. The CDR3: CASSLTRFKVNEQFF. CDR3 in DNA: TGTGCCAGTAGCCTGACTAGATTTAAGGTCAATGAGCAGTTCTTC.

The chain has TRBV19 and TRBJ2-7; 9 bases line up with TRBD2. This CDR3 is 15 amino acids long. Germline assignment: CDR1 LNHDA and CDR2 SQIVND (reference sequence). Trimming cost V 6 bases and J 2 bases; bases outside gene matches: 8. Here the CDR3 DNA reads TGTGCCAGTAGCCATGCGCTAGCGGGGACCTACGAGCAGTACTTC. Translated: CASSHALAGTYEQYF.

The V and J genes are TRBV4-1 and TRBJ2-2, with TRBD2 as a possible D gene (6 bases). This CDR3 comprises 16 residues. From germline, CDR1 is MGHRA and CDR2 YSYEKL. Trimming removed 8 bases at V and 7 bases at J, with 23 bases between. CDR3 DNA: TGCGCCAGCGGAGGGACCTTAACCGACCCTAGCGGGGAGCTGTTTTTT. This encodes CASGGTLTDPSGELFF.

This sequence joins TRBV29-1 and TRBJ2-7; D is uncertain. CDR3 length: 13 amino acids. The germline V gene has CDR1 SQVTM and CDR2 ANQGSEA. Trimming removed 6 bases from V and 0 bases from J, with 12 bases in between. The CDR3 loop is CSVWVPSSYEQYF. CDR3 nucleotide sequence: TGCAGCGTCTGGGTCCCGAGCTCCTACGAGCAGTACTTC.

V gene TRBV30 combines with J gene TRBJ2-7; D perhaps matches TRBD1 (5 bases). The V gene lost 2 bases and the J gene lost 2 bases, with 16 bases spanning the gap. Germline CDR1 reads GTSNPN; CDR2 reads SVGIG (reference sequence). The CDR3 is 15 amino acids. CDR3 in amino acids: CAWSLTEINTYEQYF. CDR3 sequence (DNA): TGTGCCTGGAGTCTGACAGAAATTAACACCTACGAGCAGTACTTC.

The V call is TRBV7-6, the J call TRBJ2-2, with 11 bases lining up with TRBD2. Germline assignment: CDR1 SGHVS and CDR2 FNYEAQ. This CDR3 contains 15 residues. V shed 8 bases and J 1 base; nucleotides not matched to a gene: 3. The CDR3 DNA is TGTGCCAGCCGTAGCGGGAGGGGGAACACCGGGGAGCTGTTTTTT. It translates to CASRSGRGNTGELFF.

V usage is TRBV14 and J usage is TRBJ2-7; no definite D call. This CDR3 has 15 residues. V lost 0 bases and J lost 0, with 9 bases in between. The germline V gene has CDR1 SGHDN and CDR2 FVKESK. CDR3 DNA: TGTGCCAGCAGCCAAGACGTGGAAAGCTCCTACGAGCAGTACTTC. This encodes CASSQDVESSYEQYF.

This chain joins TRBV6-5 and TRBJ1-5; D call uncertain. Germline V gives CDR1 MNHEY, CDR2 SVGAGI. Between the trimmed V and J ends, which lost 7 bases and 0 bases, there was a span of 10 bases. The CDR3 runs to 14 residues. CDR3 coding DNA: TGTGCCAGCATTCGCCCTGGTAGCAATCAGCCCCAGCATTTT. Protein: CASIRPGSNQPQHF.

The rearrangement joins TRBV27 to TRBJ2-3; 11 nucleotides line up with TRBD2. Germline loops: CDR1 MNHEY, CDR2 SMNVEV (reference sequence). The CDR3 is made up of 15 amino acids. V lost 7 bases to trimming and J lost 7 bases; unmatched junction nucleotides: 10. For the CDR3, the DNA is TGTGCCAGCATTAGCGGGAGGGCCCTAGCCAATACGCAGTATTTT. It encodes CASISGRALANTQYF.

This clone is a singleton in its sample. The chain joins TRBV28 to TRBJ1-1; no reliable D call. Germline CDR1 reads MDHEN; CDR2 reads SYDVKM. This CDR3 comprises 14 residues. Trimming cost V 5 bases and J 5 bases, with 15 bases left between them. The CDR3 here is CASSPGPTETEAFF. CDR3 DNA: TGTGCCAGCAGTCCTGGACCGACGGAGACTGAAGCTTTCTTT.

V gene TRBV4-3 combines with J gene TRBJ2-5; 10 bases map to TRBD2. Germline trimming cut 1 base from V and 5 bases from J; bases unmatched to any gene: 4. Germline CDR1 LGHNA, CDR2 YSLEER. This CDR3 has 15 amino acids. The chain's CDR3 is CASSQASGRGETQYF. The CDR3 DNA sequence: TGCGCCAGCAGCCAAGCAAGCGGGAGGGGTGAGACCCAGTACTTC.

This chain connects TRBV7-8 to TRBJ2-7; 8 bases are shared with TRBD2. Germline V gives CDR1 SGHVS, CDR2 FQNEAQ. With 5 bases clipped from V and 5 bases from J, the junction kept 5 bases outside the gene matches. This CDR3 spans 13 amino acids. CDR3 DNA sequence: TGTGCCAGCAGCCCCGGGAGGGGCGACGAGCAGTACTTC. Protein: CASSPGRGDEQYF.